A selection of T cell receptor beta chains follows, all from one sample in a study of breast tumors, draining lymph nodes, adjacent tissues. TCRdb called the multiplex PCR reads again in MiXCR, with one record for every CDR3 protein. The sample consists of some 150,000 distinct CDR3 sequences, approximately 20% of them appearing once. Sequenced sample: axillary lymph node tissue. The source of these receptors is a female donor with breast cancer. Some clones in this sample may be carry-over from other donors' samples. Both conserved end residues are part of each CDR3. A D gene is named only where the DNA matches it firmly. Clone size is stated in some rows and not others, as once, few, many or a class when expanded.

many | TRBD2 | TRBJ2-7 | TRBV6-1 | 16 | TGTGCCAGCAGGACCGGGACTAGCGTTTCAGTCTACGAGCAGTACTTC | CASRTGTSVSVYEQYF
- | - | TRBJ1-2 | TRBV28 | 16 | TGTGCCAGCAGTGCCTATACGGGAGGGCCGACCTATGGCTGCACCTTC | CASSAYTGGPTYGCTF
many | - | TRBJ2-7 | TRBV12-3/TRBV12-4 | 14 | TGTGCCAGCAGCACGCCGACTAGTTTCCACGAGCAGTACTTC | CASSTPTSFHEQYF
many | - | TRBJ1-2 | TRBV14 | 13 | TGTGCCAGCAGCCAAGATAGGCGGGGTGGCTACACCTTC | CASSQDRRGGYTF
many | TRBD2 | TRBJ2-5 | TRBV11-2 | 15 | TGTGCCAGCAGCTTAAAACTAGCGGGCTTAGAGACCCAGTACTTC | CASSLKLAGLETQYF
- | TRBD2 | TRBJ2-5 | TRBV11-3 | 17 | TGTGCCAGCAGCTTAGGGTCCGGGACTAGCGGGAGGGAGACCCAGTACTTC | CASSLGSGTSGRETQYF
many | - | TRBJ2-3 | TRBV12-3/TRBV12-4 | 14 | TGTGCCATCACTGAGGGCGTTCGCACAGATACGCAGTATTTT | CAITEGVRTDTQYF
many | - | TRBJ2-7 | TRBV6-6 | 13 | TGTGCCAGCACCGAGGGGATCGAGTACGAGCAGTACTTC | CASTEGIEYEQYF
many | - | TRBJ2-3 | TRBV3-1 | 14 | TGTGCCAGCAGCCAAGGATCGGACACAGATACGCAGTATTTT | CASSQGSDTDTQYF
many | TRBD2 | TRBJ2-3 | TRBV20-1 | 16 | TGCAGTGCTCTTCCACCACTAGCGGGAGTCACAGATACGCAGTATTTT | CSALPPLAGVTDTQYF
many | - | TRBJ1-3 | TRBV11-2 | 16 | TGTGCCAGCAGCTCGGTCCGGGGGGCTAGGGGAAACACCATATATTTT | CASSSVRGARGNTIYF
many | - | TRBJ2-1 | TRBV20-1 | 12 | TGCAGTGCCGAGGGTTCCTACAATGAGCAGTTCTTC | CSAEGSYNEQFF
- | TRBD1 | TRBJ1-5 | TRBV11-2 | 19 | TGTGCCAGCGTGGACAGGGTACCTGAAGATGGCAATCAGTCCTTCCCCCAGCATTTT | CASVDRVPEDGNQSFPQHF
many | - | TRBJ2-5 | TRBV7-3 | 14 | TGTGCCAGCAGCTTAATGGGGGTGGGGGAGACCCAGTACTTC | CASSLMGVGETQYF
many | TRBD1 | TRBJ2-6 | TRBV7-9 | 17 | TGTGCCAGCAGCTTAATGACAGGGGGCGCTGGGGCCAACGTCCTGACTTTC | CASSLMTGGAGANVLTF
many | - | TRBJ2-7 | TRBV2 | 13 | TGTGCCAGCAGTGGTTACAGAACCTACGAGCAGTACTTC | CASSGYRTYEQYF
many | - | TRBJ2-3 | TRBV20-1 | 15 | TGCAGTGCTAGAGATGGGGGGCAACACACAGATACGCAGTATTTT | CSARDGGQHTDTQYF
many | - | TRBJ2-7 | TRBV7-2 | 15 | TGTGCCAGCAGCTTAGCGGGAGAATCTATCTACGAGCAGTACTTC | CASSLAGESIYEQYF
many | - | TRBJ2-7 | TRBV29-1 | 14 | TGCAGCGTGGGAGTAGGACTCGTCGCAAACGAGCAGTACTTC | CSVGVGLVANEQYF
few | - | TRBJ2-1 | TRBV11-2 | 15 | TGTGCCAGCAGCTTAGATGCGAGCTCCTACAATGAGCAGTTCTTC | CASSLDASSYNEQFF
many | - | TRBJ2-6 | TRBV11-2 | 17 | TGTGCCAGCAGCTTAAGGGGACGGTTCTCTGGGGCCAACGTCCTGACTTTC | CASSLRGRFSGANVLTF
many | - | TRBJ2-7 | TRBV12-3/TRBV12-4 | 14 | TGTGCCAGCAGTTTAACCCAGGGGATGCACGAGCAGTACTTC | CASSLTQGMHEQYF
many | - | TRBJ1-4 | TRBV20-1 | 13 | TGCAGTGCTGGCGGGACTGAATATGAAAAACTGTTTTTT | CSAGGTEYEKLFF
many | - | TRBJ1-2 | TRBV3-1 | 12 | TGTGCCAGCAGCCACGCAGAGTATGGCTACACCTTC | CASSHAEYGYTF
many | - | TRBJ2-1 | TRBV12-3/TRBV12-4 | 14 | TGTGCCAGCAGCGAGGAGCTTTCTCTCAATGAGCAGTTCTTC | CASSEELSLNEQFF
many | - | TRBJ2-7 | TRBV20-1 | 12 | TGCAGTGCGAGTCCGTCGGGGTACGAGCAGTACTTC | CSASPSGYEQYF
- | TRBD2 | TRBJ2-3 | TRBV3-1 | 18 | TGTGCCAGCAGCCAAGGACTAGCGGGAGGGTTCAGGACAGATACGCAGTATTTT | CASSQGLAGGFRTDTQYF
- | - | TRBJ2-3 | TRBV6-2/TRBV6-3 | 14 | TGTGCCAGCAGCTCCCAACGGGGCACAGATACGCAGTATTTT | CASSSQRGTDTQYF